Listed here are 10 T cell receptor beta chains from one sample, sequenced in a study of blood T cell repertoires in COVID-19. This table comes from immunoSEQ multiplex PCR, and its TCRdb copy is limited to in-frame clones, with some not included. The sample holds around 120,000 clones; approximately 87% are singletons and the top ten take roughly 30%. Sequenced: peripheral blood. The receptors stem from a woman between 65 and 79 years old with acute or convalescent COVID-19.

The chain uses TRBV6-5 and TRBJ2-1; D may be TRBD1 (6 bases). The germline V gene encodes CDR1 MNHEY and CDR2 SVGAGI. V lost 6 bases and J lost 7, with 19 bases in between. This CDR3 contains 15 residues. The CDR3 here is CASSSQGTIWNEQFF. CDR3 nucleotide sequence: TGTGCCAGCAGCTCCCAGGGGACGATTTGGAATGAGCAGTTCTTC.

The chain employs TRBV30 and TRBJ1-6; TRBD1 might be the D (6 bases). Trimming left V 2 bases short and J 10 bases short, with 21 bases between. Per germline, CDR1 GTSNPN and CDR2 SVGIG (reference sequence). The CDR3 is 16 residues long. CDR3 amino acids: CAWSLGKDSWKSPLHF. CDR3 nucleotide sequence: TGTGCCTGGAGTTTGGGTAAGGACAGTTGGAAATCACCCCTCCACTTT. Drawing the rest from reference TRBV30 and TRBJ1-6, the complete variable domain is SQTIHQWPATLVQPVGSPLSLECTVEGTSNPNLYWYRQAAGRGLQLLFYSVGIGQISSEVPQNLSASRPQDRQFILSSKKLLLSDSGFYLCAWSLGKDSWKSPLHFGNGTRLTVT.

V is TRBV5-1 and J is TRBJ2-5, with D maybe TRBD2 (5 bases). CDR1 and CDR2 from the germline V gene are SGHRS and YFSETQ. The CDR3 is 18 residues long. Trimming removed 4 bases at V and 0 bases at J, with 22 bases between. For the CDR3, the DNA is TGCGCCAGCAGCACAATCCCCGATTCAGCGGCGTACCAAGAGACCCAGTACTTC. It codes for CASSTIPDSAAYQETQYF.

V and J are TRBV7-3 and TRBJ2-1; TRBD2 is a possible D gene (7 bases). Germline CDR1 and CDR2: SGHTA and FQGTGA. This CDR3 contains 13 residues. V shed 4 bases and J shed 7 bases, with 11 bases lying between them. This CDR3 reads CASSSGGHNEQFF. The DNA of the CDR3 is TGTGCCAGCAGCTCCGGGGGGCATAATGAGCAGTTCTTC.

This clone was observed a few times. V and J are TRBV19 and TRBJ1-1; 7 bases are a match to TRBD1. Germline V gene data show CDR1 as LNHDA and CDR2 as SQIVND (reference sequence). The CDR3 is made up of 14 amino acids. V dropped 6 bases and J dropped 0; count of bases not matched to a gene: 4. The DNA of the CDR3 is TGTGCCAGTAGGCCCGGGACAGTGAACACTGAAGCTTTCTTT. Its translation is CASRPGTVNTEAFF.

This clone was observed a handful of times. The chain recombines TRBV12-3 or TRBV12-4 with TRBJ2-7, with D uncertain. V was cut by 8 bases and J by 3 bases, with 8 bases left in between. The CDR3 has 11 amino acids. The CDR3 is CASAVGYEQYF. The CDR3 DNA is TGTGCCAGCGCCGTCGGCTACGAGCAGTACTTC.

The chain joins TRBV4-1 to TRBJ1-3; D is perhaps TRBD1 (6 bases). This CDR3 is 20 amino acids long. Trimming cost V 3 bases and J 0 bases, with 24 bases left between them. The germline gives CDR1 MGHRA, CDR2 YSYEKL. DNA of the CDR3: TGCGCCAGCAGCCATTATCGCCAAGTTGCCCAGGGGATCTCTGGAAACACCATATATTTT. This encodes CASSHYRQVAQGISGNTIYF.

The CDR3 is CASSGKGQSNNEKLFF. For the CDR3, the DNA is TGTGCCAGCAGTGGAAAAGGACAGTCTAATAATGAAAAACTGTTTTTT. This chain connects TRBV11-2 to TRBJ1-4, with D possibly TRBD1 on 6 matching bases. The germline CDR1 and CDR2 sequences are SGHAT and FQNNGV. V lost 6 bases and J 4 bases, leaving 18 bases between the germline ends. The CDR3 runs to 16 residues.

This clone appeared a single time. The rearrangement uses TRBV23-1 and TRBJ2-5, with 9 bases identical to TRBD1. TRBV23-1 is an open reading frame whose function is uncertain. This CDR3 comprises 15 residues. After removal of 8 bases from V and 3 bases from J, the junction contained 10 bases not matched to a gene. The CDR3 reads CASGRKGQGEETQYF. In DNA form, the CDR3 reads TGCGCCAGCGGCAGGAAGGGACAGGGCGAAGAGACCCAGTACTTC.

This clone appeared a single time. This chain joins TRBV6-2 or TRBV6-3 and TRBJ2-5; 8 positions agree with TRBD2. The trim removed 3 bases at V and 5 bases at J, leaving 8 bases unmatched. The CDR3 is 15 amino acids. Germline V gives CDR1 MNHEY, CDR2 SVGEGT. The CDR3 sequence is CASSYVGGAGETQYF. The CDR3 DNA reads TGTGCCAGCAGTTATGTCGGGGGGGCCGGGGAGACCCAGTACTTC.